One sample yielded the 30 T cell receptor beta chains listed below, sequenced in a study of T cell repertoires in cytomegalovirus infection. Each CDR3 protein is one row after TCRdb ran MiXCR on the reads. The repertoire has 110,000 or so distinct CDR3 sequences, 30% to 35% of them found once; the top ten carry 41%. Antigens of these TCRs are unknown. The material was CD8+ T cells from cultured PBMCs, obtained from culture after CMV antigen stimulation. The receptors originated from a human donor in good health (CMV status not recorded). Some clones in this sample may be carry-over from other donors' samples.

The CDR3: CASSPTRETSTDTQYF. CDR3 nucleotide sequence: TGTGCCAGTAGCCCGACTAGAGAAACTAGCACAGATACGCAGTATTTT. The chain couples TRBV19 to TRBJ2-3; possible D gene TRBD2, 6 bases. The CDR3 totals 16 residues. Germline V gene data show CDR1 as LNHDA and CDR2 as SQIVND (reference sequence). The V and J ends lost 6 bases and 0 bases respectively, with 16 bases between them.

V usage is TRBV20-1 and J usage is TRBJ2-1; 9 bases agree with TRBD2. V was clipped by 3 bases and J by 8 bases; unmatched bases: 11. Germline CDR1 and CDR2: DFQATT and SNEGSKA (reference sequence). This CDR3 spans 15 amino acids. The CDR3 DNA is TGCAGTGCTAGTTTGAGTAGCGGGGGAATCTATGAGCAGTTCTTC. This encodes CSASLSSGGIYEQFF.

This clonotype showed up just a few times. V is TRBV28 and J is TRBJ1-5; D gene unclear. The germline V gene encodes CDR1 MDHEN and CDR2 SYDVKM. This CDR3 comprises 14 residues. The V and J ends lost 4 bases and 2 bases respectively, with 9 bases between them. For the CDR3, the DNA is TGTGCCAGCAGTTATTACGTGGGCAATCAGCCCCAGCATTTT. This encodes CASSYYVGNQPQHF. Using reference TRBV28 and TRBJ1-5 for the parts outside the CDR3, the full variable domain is DVKVTQSSRYLVKRTGEKVFLECVQDMDHENMFWYRQDPGLGLRLIYFSYDVKMKEKGDIPEGYSVSREKKERFSLILESASTNQTSMYLCASSYYVGNQPQHFGDGTRLSIL.

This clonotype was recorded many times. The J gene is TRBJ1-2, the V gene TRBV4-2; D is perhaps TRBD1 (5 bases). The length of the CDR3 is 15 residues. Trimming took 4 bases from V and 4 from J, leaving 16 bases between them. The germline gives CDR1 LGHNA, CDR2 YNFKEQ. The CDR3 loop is CASSLSMGQGYGYTF. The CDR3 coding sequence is TGTGCCAGCAGCCTATCAATGGGGCAGGGCTATGGCTACACCTTC.

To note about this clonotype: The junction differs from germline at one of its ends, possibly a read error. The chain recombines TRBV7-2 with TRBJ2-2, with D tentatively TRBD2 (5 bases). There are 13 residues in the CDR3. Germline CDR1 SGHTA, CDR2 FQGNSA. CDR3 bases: TGTGCCAGCAGCTTAGGGGCCACCGGGGAGCTGCTTTTT. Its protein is CASSLGATGELLF.

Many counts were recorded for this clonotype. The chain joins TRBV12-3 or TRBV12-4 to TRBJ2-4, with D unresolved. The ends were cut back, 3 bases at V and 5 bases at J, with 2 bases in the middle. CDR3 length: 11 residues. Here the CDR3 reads CASSLENIQYF. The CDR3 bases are TGTGCCAGCAGTTTGGAAAACATTCAGTACTTC.

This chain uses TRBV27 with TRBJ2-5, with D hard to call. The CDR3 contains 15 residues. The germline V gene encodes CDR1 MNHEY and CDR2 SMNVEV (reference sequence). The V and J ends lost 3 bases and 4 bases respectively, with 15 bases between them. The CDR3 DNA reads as TGTGCCAGCAGTTTTTCCGTTGGCCGAGGAGAGACCCAGTACTTC. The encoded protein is CASSFSVGRGETQYF.

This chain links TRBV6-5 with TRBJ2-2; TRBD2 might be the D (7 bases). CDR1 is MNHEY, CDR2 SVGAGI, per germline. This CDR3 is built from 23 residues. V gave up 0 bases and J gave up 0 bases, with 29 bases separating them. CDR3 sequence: CASSYSNPWGGGQLTANTGELFF. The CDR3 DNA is TGTGCCAGCAGTTACTCCAATCCCTGGGGCGGGGGCCAACTTACCGCGAACACCGGGGAGCTGTTTTTT.

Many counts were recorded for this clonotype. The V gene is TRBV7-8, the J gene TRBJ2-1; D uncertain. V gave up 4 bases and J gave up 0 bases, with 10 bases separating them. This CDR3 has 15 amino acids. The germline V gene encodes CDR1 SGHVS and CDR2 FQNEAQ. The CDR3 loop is CASSSDPSSYNEQFF. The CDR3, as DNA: TGTGCCAGCAGCTCCGACCCGAGCTCCTACAATGAGCAGTTCTTC.

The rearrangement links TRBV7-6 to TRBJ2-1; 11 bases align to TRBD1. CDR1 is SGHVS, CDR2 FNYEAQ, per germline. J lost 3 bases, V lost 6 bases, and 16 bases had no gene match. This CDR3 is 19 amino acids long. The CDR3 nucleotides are TGTGCCAGCAGTCCGCTAAAAACGATGGACAGGGGGCTCTACAATGAGCAGTTCTTC. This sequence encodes CASSPLKTMDRGLYNEQFF.

The CDR3 DNA is TGTGCCAGCAGCTTAGCCGTAGGGGACAGGGGGCTTTGGAACACCATATATTTT. Translated, it gives CASSLAVGDRGLWNTIYF. This sequence joins TRBV7-6 and TRBJ1-3; 12 bases map to TRBD1. The V gene end was trimmed by 0 bases and the J gene end by 7 bases; junction bases not matched to a gene: 10. The germline V gene has CDR1 SGHVS and CDR2 FNYEAQ. The CDR3 sequence is 18 residues long.

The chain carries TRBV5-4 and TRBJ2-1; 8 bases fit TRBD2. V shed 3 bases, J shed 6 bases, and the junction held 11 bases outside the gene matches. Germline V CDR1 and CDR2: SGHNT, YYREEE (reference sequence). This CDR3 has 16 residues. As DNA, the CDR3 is TGTGCCAGCAGCTCGGGGGCCAGCGGGGGACCCAATGAGCAGTTCTTC. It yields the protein CASSSGASGGPNEQFF.

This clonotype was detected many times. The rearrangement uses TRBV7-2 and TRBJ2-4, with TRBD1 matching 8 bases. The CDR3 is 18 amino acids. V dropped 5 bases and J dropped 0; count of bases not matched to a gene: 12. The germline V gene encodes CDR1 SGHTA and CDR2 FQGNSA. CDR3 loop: CASSMSPGQGVAKNIQYF. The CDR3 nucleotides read TGTGCCAGCAGCATGAGCCCCGGACAGGGAGTAGCCAAAAACATTCAGTACTTC.

CDR3 nucleotides: TGTGCCAGCAGTTTGATGGGAGGTAACACCGGGGAGCTGTTTTTT. This codes for CASSLMGGNTGELFF. The rearrangement joins TRBV12-3 or TRBV12-4 to TRBJ2-2; D is perhaps TRBD2 (6 bases). This CDR3 region has 15 residues. V was cut by 3 bases and J by 2 bases, with 10 bases left in between.

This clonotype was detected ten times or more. DNA for the CDR3: TGCGCCAGCGCCGGGACCGATAATGAAAAACTGTTTTTT. This gives the protein CASAGTDNEKLFF. The chain links TRBV5-1 to TRBJ1-4; D perhaps matches TRBD1 (5 bases). Trimming left V 7 bases short and J 4 bases short, with 11 bases between. CDR3 length: 13 residues. From germline, CDR1 is SGHRS and CDR2 YFSETQ. The whole variable domain, filled in from reference TRBV5-1 and TRBJ1-4, reads KAGVTQTPRYLIKTRGQQVTLSCSPISGHRSVSWYQQTPGQGLQFLFEYFSETQRNKGNFPGRFSGRQFSNSRSEMNVSTLELGDSALYLCASAGTDNEKLFFGSGTQLSVL.

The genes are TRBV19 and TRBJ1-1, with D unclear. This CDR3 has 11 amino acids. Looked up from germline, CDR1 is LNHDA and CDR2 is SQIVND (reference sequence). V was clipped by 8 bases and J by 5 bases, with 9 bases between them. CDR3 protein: CASVRGTEAFF. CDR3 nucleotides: TGTGCCAGTGTGAGAGGAACTGAAGCTTTCTTT.

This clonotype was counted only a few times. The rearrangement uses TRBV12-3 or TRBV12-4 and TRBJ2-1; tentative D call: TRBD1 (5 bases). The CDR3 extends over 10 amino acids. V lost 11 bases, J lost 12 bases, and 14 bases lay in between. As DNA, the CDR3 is TGTGCCGTTCAGGGTCCAGGGCAGTTCTTC. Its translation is CAVQGPGQFF.

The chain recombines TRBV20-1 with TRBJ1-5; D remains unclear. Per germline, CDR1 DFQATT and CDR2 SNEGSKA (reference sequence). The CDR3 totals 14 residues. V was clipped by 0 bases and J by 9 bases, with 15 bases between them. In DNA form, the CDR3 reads TGCAGTGCTAGAGATTCGGGGATTGGGTCGCCCCAGCATTTT. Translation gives CSARDSGIGSPQHF.

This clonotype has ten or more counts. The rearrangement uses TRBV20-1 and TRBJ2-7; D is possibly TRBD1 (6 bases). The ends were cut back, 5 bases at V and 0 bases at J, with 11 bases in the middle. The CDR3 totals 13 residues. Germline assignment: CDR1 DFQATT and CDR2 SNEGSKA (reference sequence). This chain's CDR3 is CSAHRVNSYEQYF. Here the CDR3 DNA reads TGCAGTGCTCACAGGGTCAACTCCTACGAGCAGTACTTC.

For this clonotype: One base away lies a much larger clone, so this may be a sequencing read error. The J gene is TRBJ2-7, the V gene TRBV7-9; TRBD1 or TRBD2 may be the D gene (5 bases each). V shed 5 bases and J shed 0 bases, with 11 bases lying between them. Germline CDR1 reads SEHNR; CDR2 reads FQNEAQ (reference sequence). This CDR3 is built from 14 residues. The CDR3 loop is CASSGDRNSYEQYF. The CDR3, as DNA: TGTGCCAGCAGCGGGGACCGAAACTCCTACGAGCAGTACTTC. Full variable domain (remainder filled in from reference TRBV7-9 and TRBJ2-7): DTGVSQNPRHKITKRGQNVTFRCDPISEHNRLYWYRQTLGQGPEFLTYFQNEAQLEKSRLLSDRFSAERPKGSFSTLEIQRTEQGDSAMYLCASSGDRNSYEQYFGPGTRLTVT.

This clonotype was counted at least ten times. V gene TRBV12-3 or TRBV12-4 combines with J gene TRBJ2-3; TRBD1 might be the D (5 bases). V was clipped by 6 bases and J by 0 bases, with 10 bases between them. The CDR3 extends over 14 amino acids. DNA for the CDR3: TGTGCCAGCAGGCCGACAGCTAGCACAGATACGCAGTATTTT. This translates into CASRPTASTDTQYF.

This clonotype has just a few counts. CDR3 protein: CASSPLVGVRYEQYF. The CDR3, as DNA: TGTGCCAGCAGTCCTCTTGTAGGGGTTCGGTACGAGCAGTACTTC. The genes are TRBV6-5 and TRBJ2-7; D perhaps matches TRBD1 (5 bases). Trimming left V 5 bases short and J 4 bases short, with 18 bases between. The CDR3 spans 15 residues. Germline V gene sequence: CDR1 MNHEY, CDR2 SVGAGI.

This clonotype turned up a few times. In nucleotides, the CDR3 is TGTGCCAGCAGGGACAGTGGCAATCAGCCCCAGCATTTT. Protein: CASRDSGNQPQHF. The chain recombines TRBV27 with TRBJ1-5, with a weak D call TRBD1 (6 bases). Germline CDR1 and CDR2: MNHEY and SMNVEV (reference sequence). CDR3 length: 13 residues. V was shortened by 6 bases and J by 2 bases, with 8 bases between the two germline ends.

The CDR3 protein is CASSLNTQPQHF. The CDR3, as DNA: TGTGCCAGCAGCCTAAACACCCAGCCCCAGCATTTT. The chain recombines TRBV7-9 with TRBJ1-5; D is unclear. The V and J ends lost 5 bases and 7 bases respectively, with 9 bases between them. This CDR3 is 12 amino acids long. Germline V gene sequence: CDR1 SEHNR, CDR2 FQNEAQ (reference sequence). Looking up the rest from reference TRBV7-9 and TRBJ1-5 gives the full variable domain: DTGVSQNPRHKITKRGQNVTFRCDPISEHNRLYWYRQTLGQGPEFLTYFQNEAQLEKSRLLSDRFSAERPKGSFSTLEIQRTEQGDSAMYLCASSLNTQPQHFGDGTRLSIL.

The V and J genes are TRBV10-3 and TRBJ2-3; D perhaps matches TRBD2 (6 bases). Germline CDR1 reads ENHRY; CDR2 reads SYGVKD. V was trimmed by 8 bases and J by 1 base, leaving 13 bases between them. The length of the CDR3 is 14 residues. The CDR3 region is CAIAVGGGTDTQYF. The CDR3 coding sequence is TGTGCCATCGCGGTAGGCGGGGGCACAGATACGCAGTATTTT.

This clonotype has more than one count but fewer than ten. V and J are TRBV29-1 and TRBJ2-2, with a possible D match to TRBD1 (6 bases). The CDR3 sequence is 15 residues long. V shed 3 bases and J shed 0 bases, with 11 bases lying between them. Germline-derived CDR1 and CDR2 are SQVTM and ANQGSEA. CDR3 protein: CSVESGHTNTGELFF. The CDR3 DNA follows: TGCAGCGTTGAGTCGGGACACACGAACACCGGGGAGCTGTTTTTT.

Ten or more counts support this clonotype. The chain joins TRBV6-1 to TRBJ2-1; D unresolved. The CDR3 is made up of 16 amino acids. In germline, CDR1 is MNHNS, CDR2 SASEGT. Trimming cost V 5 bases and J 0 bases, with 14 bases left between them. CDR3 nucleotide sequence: TGTGCCAGCAGTTCCCCGGGCGAGAGCTCCTACAATGAGCAGTTCTTC. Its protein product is CASSSPGESSYNEQFF.

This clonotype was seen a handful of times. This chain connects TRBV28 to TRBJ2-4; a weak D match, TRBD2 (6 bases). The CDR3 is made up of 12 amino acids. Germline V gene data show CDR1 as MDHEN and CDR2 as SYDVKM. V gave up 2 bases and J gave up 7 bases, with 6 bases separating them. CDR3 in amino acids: CASSLGGNIQYF. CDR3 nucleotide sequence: TGTGCCAGCAGTTTAGGGGGGAACATTCAGTACTTC.

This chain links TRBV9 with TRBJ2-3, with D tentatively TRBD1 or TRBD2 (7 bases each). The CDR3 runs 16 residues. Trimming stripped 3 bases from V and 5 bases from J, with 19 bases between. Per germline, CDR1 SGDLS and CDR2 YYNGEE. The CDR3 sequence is CASSELAGGVLDTQYF. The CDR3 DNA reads TGTGCCAGCAGCGAGCTAGCAGGGGGGGTTCTAGATACGCAGTATTTT.

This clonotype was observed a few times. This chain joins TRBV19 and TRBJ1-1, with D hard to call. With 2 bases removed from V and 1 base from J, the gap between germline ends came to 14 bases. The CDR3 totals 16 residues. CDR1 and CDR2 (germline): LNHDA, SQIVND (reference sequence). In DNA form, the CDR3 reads TGTGCCAGTAGTATACGTCTTGGTCAGACGAACACTGAAGCTTTCTTT. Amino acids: CASSIRLGQTNTEAFF.